The 11 T cell receptor beta chains presented below share a single source sample, sequenced in a study of a mutant IDH1 vaccine in newly diagnosed glioma. Time point specified: week 11, during vaccination. The study gave 300 ug of mutant IDH1 20-mer peptide per vaccine dose, with topical imiquimod. Profiling relied on immunoSEQ multiplex PCR, and the TCRdb table lists in-frame clones only, not all of them. This sample has 110,000 or so clones; 90% occur once, and the top ten carry 0.6% to 0.7%. The antigens for these receptors are not known. The sequencing here drew on PBMCs, taken from a glioma patient whose treatment included an IDH1 peptide vaccine. These receptors came from a woman aged 50 to 65 with glioma.

Here the CDR3 DNA reads TGTGCCAGCAGTATGACAGGGGAGGATGAGCAGTTCTTC. Translated, it gives CASSMTGEDEQFF. The chain is built from TRBV6-4 and TRBJ2-1; TRBD1 agrees at 8 bases. The CDR3 is 13 residues long. V trimming: 5 bases; J trimming: 8 bases; junction bases outside the gene matches: 5. CDR1 and CDR2 (germline): MRHNA, SNTAGT.

The chain recombines TRBV18 with TRBJ2-1; D call uncertain. Between the trimmed V and J ends, which lost 6 bases and 8 bases, there was a span of 11 bases. Germline CDR1 and CDR2: KGHSH and LQKENI. The CDR3 consists of 12 residues. DNA for the CDR3: TGTGCCAGCTCCCTGGATCGCTATGAGCAGTTCTTC. Amino acid sequence: CASSLDRYEQFF. The variable domain in full, with the rest retrieved from reference TRBV18 and TRBJ2-1, is NAGVMQNPRHLVRRRGQEARLRCSPMKGHSHVYWYRQLPEEGLKFMVYLQKENIIDESGMPKERFSAEFPKEGPSILRIQQVVRGDSAAYFCASSLDRYEQFFGPGTRLTVL.

The chain recombines TRBV7-9 with TRBJ1-2; no clear D gene. The length of the CDR3 is 14 residues. In germline, CDR1 is SEHNR, CDR2 FQNEAQ (reference sequence). V dropped 0 bases and J dropped 3 bases, with 8 bases sitting between them. CDR3 sequence reads: CASSLAIQDYGYTF. In DNA, the CDR3 is TGTGCCAGCAGCTTAGCGATTCAGGACTATGGCTACACCTTC.

This chain uses TRBV11-3 with TRBJ2-2; 7 nucleotides line up with TRBD1. The CDR3 consists of 16 residues. Trimming at V came to 3 bases and at J to 7 bases, leaving 11 bases not matched to a gene. CDR1 SGHNT and CDR2 YENEEA come from the germline V gene. The CDR3 DNA is TGTGCCAGCAGCTTTATGCACTCACAGGGGATCGGGGAGCTGTTTTTT. The encoded protein is CASSFMHSQGIGELFF.

This chain connects TRBV2 to TRBJ1-5; D ambiguous. V gave up 6 bases and J gave up 0 bases, with 15 bases separating them. The CDR3 consists of 16 residues. In germline, CDR1 is SNHLY, CDR2 FYNNEI. CDR3 in DNA: TGTGCCAGCAGCAAAACCCAAGGGTATAGCAATCAGCCCCAGCATTTT. Its protein is CASSKTQGYSNQPQHF.

V usage is TRBV28 and J usage is TRBJ1-2, with TRBD1 identical over 7 bases. This CDR3 is 13 amino acids long. Germline V gives CDR1 MDHEN, CDR2 SYDVKM. V lost 2 bases, J lost 3 bases, and 0 bases stayed unmatched. CDR3 sequence: CASSLGTDYGYTF. As DNA, the CDR3 is TGTGCCAGCAGTTTAGGGACAGACTATGGCTACACCTTC.

The V call is TRBV9, the J call TRBJ2-7; either TRBD1 or TRBD2 may fit D (5 bases each). V dropped 3 bases and J dropped 7 bases, with 17 bases sitting between them. CDR3 size: 14 residues. Germline assignment: CDR1 SGDLS and CDR2 YYNGEE. The CDR3 protein is CASSAGLTRGEQYF. The CDR3 DNA reads as TGTGCCAGCAGCGCCGGACTCACTAGGGGTGAGCAGTACTTC.

V is TRBV7-3 and J is TRBJ2-1; D is unclear. V lost 2 bases and J 10 bases, leaving 9 bases between the germline ends. Germline assignment: CDR1 SGHTA and CDR2 FQGTGA. The CDR3 runs 12 residues. The CDR3 coding sequence is TGTGCCAGCAGCTTAGGGGTAGGGGAGCAGTTCTTC. Its translation is CASSLGVGEQFF.

This chain uses TRBV29-1 with TRBJ1-1; D may be TRBD1 (5 bases). Germline lookup yields CDR1 SQVTM and CDR2 ANQGSEA. Trimming took off 7 bases at V and 0 bases at J, with 12 bases between the two ends. This CDR3 has 13 residues. The CDR3 spells CSAQGALNTEAFF. DNA of the CDR3: TGCAGCGCCCAAGGGGCCCTGAACACTGAAGCTTTCTTT.

The chain joins TRBV6-6 to TRBJ2-5; D is unresolved. The CDR3 contains 15 residues. The V end was cut by 4 bases, the J end by 1 base, with 13 bases between. Germline-derived CDR1 and CDR2 are MNHNY and SVGAGI (reference sequence). The CDR3 is CASSSLTSSQETQYF. DNA for the CDR3: TGTGCCAGCAGTTCCCTAACAAGCTCCCAAGAGACCCAGTACTTC.

This chain joins TRBV19 and TRBJ2-1, with 12 bases lining up with TRBD2. The CDR3 has 14 amino acids. Germline-derived CDR1 and CDR2 are LNHDA and SQIVND (reference sequence). V shed 1 base and J 10 bases; nucleotides not matched to a gene: 2. CDR3 loop: CASSIGTSGEEQFF. As DNA, the CDR3 is TGTGCCAGTAGTATAGGGACTAGCGGGGAGGAGCAGTTCTTC.